Sequencing of this T cell receptor beta chain was carried out in a study of T cell responses to AZD1222 COVID-19 vaccine (dated by TCRdb to about 2021). Background for the entire study: AZD1222 recipients whose second dose came at about 4 weeks and those whose second dose came at about 12 weeks were combined into one group, since spike-specific TCR depth and breadth did not differ between the two schedules. TCR sequencing was performed for some 250 trial participants, of whom about 200 were given two doses of AZD1222 and roughly 25 were given two doses of MenACWY control vaccine. Trial participants were enrolled by age into 18-55, 56-69 and 70-plus year subgroups, with roughly 150, 30 and 60 TCR-sequenced participants respectively.

Per the germline V gene, MGHRA is the CDR1 and YSYEKL is the CDR2. The junction carries 6 bases between V and J, which are trimmed by 3 bases and 6 bases respectively. Including cysteine and phenylalanine, the CDR3 has 11 amino acids. Only CDR3 DNA is held: 33 bases, read in frame from base 1. The full study reports these points: Participants were mostly white British and included more females than males, and it was suggested by the authors that clonal diversity may have been underestimated. Because no day 14 peak-response samples were available, the repertoires could be characterized only after the peak T cell response. The 56-69-year group was small, and its depth increase did not reach significance, likely because of low power. Conclusions about previously exposed vaccinees are limited, since just 5 or 6 AZD1222 recipients were seropositive for SARS-CoV-2 at baseline. After two AZD1222 doses, spike-specific TCR breadth and depth were significantly higher than at day 0 and than in MenACWY recipients. Reportedly, almost half of the unique spike-specific TCRs recognized epitopes lying outside the regions that are mutated in the B.1.351 and B.1.1.7 variants. The vaccine-associated CD4 TCRs covered the entire spike protein, and the dominant responses fell in regions 160-218 and 743-854.

With regard to this clone: Its cognate antigen has yet to be identified. The record has no base qualities; no much larger clone is one base away.

The sample's time point label is to be understood as: baseline before first vaccination. Vaccinee samples were obtained from the UK trials COV001 and COV002, which included a single-blind randomized controlled phase 2/3 trial of AZD1222 (ChAdOx1 nCoV-19) in healthy adults. For TCRbeta chain sequencing, PBMC samples were collected from trial participants at day 0 and at day 28 after the second dose. The CDR3 regions of human TCRbeta chains were analyzed by immunosequencing. The authors' pipeline ran thus. TCRs in the repertoires were matched against a reference library of SARS-CoV-2-specific TCRs that had been generated with the MIRA antigen-specificity platform. Breadth was defined as the fraction of unique TCRs that were SARS-CoV-2-associated. Depth was defined as the fraction of total T cells that were SARS-CoV-2-associated. Using the MIRA data, each spike-specific TCR was mapped to the spike region that the TCR reacts to and placed in a CD4 or CD8 class. Log10-transformed breadth and depth values were compared by one-way ANOVA with Sidak's multiple comparisons tests. The table was pulled from immuneACCESS by TCRdb, which kept in-frame rearrangements only. Such tables lose some clones; where checked, under half of the loss comes from unresolved V genes, and the rest has no known cause. V, J and clone size are taken as reported in that table, and D and trimming were inferred from the DNA itself. The sample table lists just over 80,000 clones, 70% to 90% of them with a count of one. Approximately 5.7% of the sample rests with the top ten.

The chain employs TRBV4-1 and TRBJ2-7; confidence is insufficient to name the D gene. The sample here was peripheral blood, taken on day 0 of AZD1222 vaccination. The clonotype comes from an adult in good health. The nucleotide sequence reads as follows: TGCGCCAGCAGCCACAGTTTCGAGCAGTACTTC. This is translated as CASSHSFEQYF.